Listed below are T cell receptor beta chains from one sample, sequenced in a study of blood T cell repertoires in COVID-19. Profiling relied on immunoSEQ multiplex PCR, and the TCRdb table lists in-frame clones only, not all of them. The repertoire holds over 70,000 clones, with roughly 88% as singletons. Sample: peripheral blood. The receptors were sampled from a woman at least 80 years old with acute or convalescent COVID-19. Each CDR3 is given with its conserved first and last residue.

j_call | v_call | cdr3_aa
TRBJ1-1 | TRBV28 | CATNNAGYTEAFF
TRBJ2-2 | TRBV6-6 | CASSHAGQGTTGELFF
TRBJ2-3 | TRBV30 | CAWSVRSGRSDTQYF
TRBJ1-4 | TRBV19 | CASSEGAGGRLKEKLFF
TRBJ1-3 | TRBV7-2 | CASSLGTVSAGNTIYF
TRBJ2-1 | TRBV5-5 | CASSLWDTRAQSSYNEQFF
TRBJ2-5 | TRBV6-2/TRBV6-3 | CASSYSGRQETQYF
TRBJ2-4 | TRBV19 | CASSQGRLTSENIQYF
TRBJ2-4 | TRBV11-3 | CASSPGSGNAKNIQYF
TRBJ1-6 | TRBV3-1/TRBV3-2 | CASSQGRTRSNSPLHF
TRBJ2-7 | TRBV7-2 | CASSLGSSGGYEQYF
TRBJ1-6 | TRBV24-1 | CATNKRTGGDSPLHF
TRBJ1-2 | TRBV6-5 | CASSYFGSGGYTF
TRBJ2-3 | TRBV7-8 | CASSLQREGTDTQYF
TRBJ1-2 | TRBV7-9 | CASSRQVENRIGGYTF
TRBJ2-7 | TRBV6-6 | CASSYSPTTGALQYF
TRBJ2-7 | TRBV6-5 | CASKVPGGYEQYF
TRBJ2-2 | TRBV5-1 | CASSLAAANTGELFF
TRBJ2-7 | TRBV3-1/TRBV3-2 | CASSQNGASYEQYF
TRBJ1-6 | TRBV5-1 | CASSRTGEDSPLHF
TRBJ1-2 | TRBV19 | CASRWGGQGNYGYTF
TRBJ1-4 | TRBV19 | CASSPFGGGDEKLFF
TRBJ2-7 | TRBV9 | CASSSPGGPYEQYF
TRBJ2-7 | TRBV18 | CASSADRQGEQYF
TRBJ1-1 | TRBV27 | CASQQWQTNTEAFF
TRBJ2-7 | TRBV3-1/TRBV3-2 | CASSQDRARGYEQYF
TRBJ2-1 | TRBV14 | CASSRTTYNEQFF
TRBJ2-7 | TRBV27 | CASSSLGSGGYEQYF
TRBJ1-2 | TRBV6-1 | CASSENRQVYGYTF
TRBJ1-5 | TRBV7-6 | CASSLGQAGNQPQHF
TRBJ2-7 | TRBV5-4 | CASRPWGGPGEQYF
TRBJ2-7 | TRBV7-9 | CASSLALLEQYF
TRBJ1-4 | TRBV5-1 | CASSQQTGRGEKLFF
TRBJ2-5 | TRBV15 | CATSRDPRAGGETQYF
TRBJ2-1 | TRBV5-1 | CASSSPTSGGAREQFF
TRBJ1-2 | TRBV9 | CASSTGTGVYGYTF
TRBJ2-3 | TRBV10-3 | CAISGTGGSGGQSDTQYF
TRBJ1-1 | TRBV5-5 | CASSLQGPNPNTEAFF
TRBJ1-1 | TRBV12-5 | CASGRGPGGSGTEAFF
TRBJ1-2 | TRBV5-1 | CASSLEGTANYGYTF
TRBJ1-2 | TRBV7-6 | CASSPNPAGSPGYTF
TRBJ1-5 | TRBV6-1 | CASSDVALNQPQHF
TRBJ2-5 | TRBV19 | CASSMSGRVETQYF
TRBJ1-1 | TRBV27 | CASRGRGGNTEAFF
TRBJ2-7 | TRBV19 | CASNSGGTGLYEQYF
TRBJ2-7 | TRBV4-2 | CASSQGDSGVGYEQYF
TRBJ2-5 | TRBV23-1 | CASSQSRGEKIQETQYF
TRBJ1-2 | TRBV6-5 | CASSPSGTVLGYTF
TRBJ2-3 | TRBV4-2 | CASSQAVGGGGGDTQYF